Listed here are 20 T cell receptor beta chains from one sample, sequenced in a study of blood T cells in healthy people across ages. The second PCR ran about 6 to 11 cycles with a sample-barcoded 5' primer and J-beta primers. MiXCR, applied by TCRdb to the 5' RACE reads, yields one record per CDR3 protein. The sample carries some 370,000 distinct CDR3 sequences, approximately 47% recorded once. The source material was blood. The receptors originated from a man aged 60-69 years in good health.

The chain carries TRBV12-3 or TRBV12-4 and TRBJ1-4; TRBD1 matches 9 bases. CDR3 length: 14 residues. V lost 7 bases to trimming and J lost 10 bases; unmatched junction nucleotides: 10. In DNA form, the CDR3 reads TGTGCCAGCACCTACAGGGGGCTGGACGGAAAACTGTTTTTT. Translated, it gives CASTYRGLDGKLFF.

This clonotype has ten or more counts. A single base separates this from a much larger clone, so it may be a read error. The chain links TRBV28 to TRBJ2-3; the D is unclear. The V end was cut by 6 bases, the J end by 2 bases, with 12 bases between. There are 14 residues in the CDR3. Per the germline V gene, CDR1 is MDHEN and CDR2 is SYDVKM. The CDR3 DNA sequence: TGTGCCAGCAGCGTCCCCCAACACACAGATACGCAGTATTTT. Translating it yields CASSVPQHTDTQYF.

Only a few counts were recorded for this clonotype. The V call is TRBV5-1, the J call TRBJ2-5, with 8 bases matching TRBD1. With the DNA end fitting TRBJ2-7 better, the J assignment may be wrong. Germline loops: CDR1 SGHRS, CDR2 YFSETQ. The length of the CDR3 is 13 residues. In nucleotides, the CDR3 is TGCGCCAGTTCCGGGACAGGTAACTACGAGCAGTACTTC. This translates into CASSGTGNYEQYF.

This clonotype was picked up many times. The chain is built from TRBV7-9 and TRBJ1-2; D ambiguous. Germline CDR1 is SEHNR and CDR2 is FQNEAQ (reference sequence). V lost 6 bases to trimming and J lost 4 bases, with 9 bases between them. The CDR3 has 12 residues. CDR3 nucleotides: TGTGCCAGCAGTACGAGCCTCTATGGCTACACCTTC. Residues: CASSTSLYGYTF.

This clonotype occurred a few times. The chain has TRBV4-2 and TRBJ2-5, with a possible D match to TRBD1 (7 bases). There are 15 residues in the CDR3. The germline V gene has CDR1 LGHNA and CDR2 YNFKEQ. Trimming cost V 4 bases and J 11 bases, with 23 bases left between them. The CDR3 reads CASSRIGGGPNEQYF. The CDR3 DNA sequence: TGTGCCAGCAGCCGGATCGGAGGGGGCCCAAATGAGCAGTACTTC.

The V gene is TRBV5-1, the J gene TRBJ2-5, with D perhaps TRBD1 or TRBD2 (7 bases each). The V end lost 5 bases, the J end lost 11 bases, and 25 bases lay between the germline ends. CDR3 size: 15 residues. Looked up from germline, CDR1 is SGHRS and CDR2 is YFSETQ. The CDR3, as DNA: TGCGCCAGCAGAACCCGACAGGGAGGGTTCGGTGAGCAGTACTTC. Its protein is CASRTRQGGFGEQYF.

This clonotype has only a few counts. V gene TRBV6-5 combines with J gene TRBJ2-1; possible D gene TRBD2, 6 bases. Trimming removed 0 bases from V and 6 bases from J, with 15 bases in between. The CDR3 has 16 residues. The germline V gene encodes CDR1 MNHEY and CDR2 SVGAGI. Here the CDR3 reads CASSYSWGDSPNEQFF. DNA for the CDR3: TGTGCCAGCAGTTACTCGTGGGGGGATTCTCCCAATGAGCAGTTCTTC.

The chain is built from TRBV2 and TRBJ1-2; 7 positions match TRBD1. Per germline, CDR1 SNHLY and CDR2 FYNNEI. This CDR3 region has 13 residues. V was pared by 2 bases and J by 7 bases, with 4 bases of the junction left unmatched. CDR3 in amino acids: CASSEQGEAGYTF. The CDR3, as DNA: TGTGCCAGCAGTGAACAGGGGGAGGCTGGCTACACCTTC.

J is TRBJ1-5 and V is TRBV5-4, with unresolved D. This CDR3 has 14 residues. Trimming shortened V by 0 bases and J by 4 bases, and 8 bases separated the two germline ends. Per germline, CDR1 SGHNT and CDR2 YYREEE (reference sequence). CDR3 protein: CASSLAGQNQPQHF. The CDR3, as DNA: TGTGCCAGCAGCTTGGCCGGTCAGAATCAGCCCCAGCATTTT.

This clonotype showed up many times. The V and J genes are TRBV5-1 and TRBJ2-3; D might be TRBD2 (6 bases). The CDR3 is made up of 15 amino acids. V lost 0 bases, J lost 6 bases, and 14 bases lay in between. CDR1 is SGHRS, CDR2 YFSETQ, per germline. The CDR3 loop reads CASSLAGGRGDTQYF. The CDR3 bases are TGCGCCAGCAGCTTGGCCGGGGGTCGCGGCGATACGCAGTATTTT.

The CDR3 DNA follows: TGCAGTGCTAGAGATATCGGGAATCAGCCCCAGCATTTT. Translating gives CSARDIGNQPQHF. V and J are TRBV20-1 and TRBJ1-5, with D hard to call. Trimming took 0 bases from V and 4 from J, leaving 7 bases between them. Germline V lookup: CDR1 DFQATT, CDR2 SNEGSKA (reference sequence). The CDR3 totals 13 residues.

The genes are TRBV7-9 and TRBJ1-4; TRBD1 matches 7 bases. CDR1 SEHNR and CDR2 FQNEAQ come from the germline V gene (reference sequence). The CDR3 spans 16 residues. The trim removed 3 bases at V and 3 bases at J, leaving 7 bases unmatched. CDR3 in amino acids: CASSLPTGPPNEKLFF. Here the CDR3 DNA reads TGTGCCAGCAGCTTGCCGACAGGGCCACCTAATGAAAAACTGTTTTTT.

This clonotype has more than one count but fewer than ten. The chain recombines TRBV5-5 with TRBJ2-1, with D hard to call. This CDR3 region has 13 residues. CDR1 is SGHKS, CDR2 YYEKEE, per germline (reference sequence). Trimming took 0 bases from V and 8 from J, leaving 9 bases between them. The CDR3 DNA reads TGTGCCAGCAGCTTGGCCCAGGAGCATGAGCAGTTCTTC. Its translation is CASSLAQEHEQFF.

Ten or more counts support this clonotype. The chain carries TRBV2 and TRBJ2-5; D is unclear. V was shortened by 7 bases and J by 5 bases, with 8 bases between the two germline ends. In germline, CDR1 is SNHLY, CDR2 FYNNEI. The CDR3 consists of 11 residues. The CDR3 protein is CASTIRETQYF. The DNA for the CDR3 is TGTGCCAGCACCATCAGGGAGACCCAGTACTTC.

The chain employs TRBV14 and TRBJ2-3; no definite D call. V was cut by 0 bases and J by 0 bases, with 7 bases left in between. The CDR3 consists of 15 residues. The germline V gene has CDR1 SGHDN and CDR2 FVKESK. The CDR3 region is CASSQEPYSTDTQYF. The CDR3 bases are TGTGCCAGCAGCCAAGAGCCCTACAGCACAGATACGCAGTATTTT. Filled out from reference TRBV14 and TRBJ2-3, the complete variable domain reads EAGVTQFPSHSVIEKGQTVTLRCDPISGHDNLYWYRRVMGKEIKFLLHFVKESKQDESGMPNNRFLAERTGGTYSTLKVQPAELEDSGVYFCASSQEPYSTDTQYFGPGTRLTVL.

The rearrangement uses TRBV3-1 and TRBJ1-5; unclear D gene. Germline-derived CDR1 and CDR2 are LGHDT and YNNKEL (reference sequence). The CDR3 loop spans 16 amino acids. The V end lost 5 bases, the J end lost 7 bases, and 21 bases lay between the germline ends. The CDR3 DNA follows: TGTGCCAGCAGCTATCGTTTAAATCTGACGGAGCAGCCCCAGCATTTT. It encodes CASSYRLNLTEQPQHF.

The chain combines TRBV27 with TRBJ2-5; D is perhaps TRBD1 or TRBD2 (5 bases each). Germline CDR1 MNHEY, CDR2 SMNVEV (reference sequence). This CDR3 is 17 amino acids long. With 6 bases removed from V and 5 bases from J, the gap between germline ends came to 25 bases. CDR3 amino acids: CASRPVRGGGRKETQYF. The CDR3 nucleotides are TGTGCCAGCAGACCAGTGAGGGGTGGGGGTAGGAAGGAGACCCAGTACTTC.

This rearrangement joins TRBV20-1 to TRBJ1-5; possible D gene TRBD1, 6 bases. Germline CDR1 reads DFQATT; CDR2 reads SNEGSKA (reference sequence). CDR3 length equals 14 residues. V was trimmed by 3 bases and J by 2 bases, leaving 11 bases between them. CDR3 amino acids: CSARVRGGNQPQHF. As DNA, the CDR3 is TGCAGTGCTAGGGTCAGGGGTGGCAATCAGCCCCAGCATTTT.

In this sample, this clonotype turned up a few times. The chain has TRBV10-2 and TRBJ2-3, with 13 bases aligning to TRBD2. CDR1 WSHSY and CDR2 SAAADI come from the germline V gene. The CDR3 sequence is 15 residues long. With V trimmed by 2 bases and J by 4 bases, 0 bases remained unmatched. Written as DNA, the CDR3 is TGCGCCAGCAGTGAGACTAGCGGGAGGGCAGATACGCAGTATTTT. Translation gives CASSETSGRADTQYF.

V and J are TRBV5-5 and TRBJ2-1; D not resolved. Germline CDR1 and CDR2: SGHKS and YYEKEE (reference sequence). Trimming shortened V by 0 bases and J by 7 bases, and 8 bases separated the two germline ends. The length of the CDR3 is 13 residues. CDR3 region: CASSLAEWNEQFF. The CDR3 DNA reads as TGTGCCAGCAGCTTGGCCGAATGGAATGAGCAGTTCTTC.